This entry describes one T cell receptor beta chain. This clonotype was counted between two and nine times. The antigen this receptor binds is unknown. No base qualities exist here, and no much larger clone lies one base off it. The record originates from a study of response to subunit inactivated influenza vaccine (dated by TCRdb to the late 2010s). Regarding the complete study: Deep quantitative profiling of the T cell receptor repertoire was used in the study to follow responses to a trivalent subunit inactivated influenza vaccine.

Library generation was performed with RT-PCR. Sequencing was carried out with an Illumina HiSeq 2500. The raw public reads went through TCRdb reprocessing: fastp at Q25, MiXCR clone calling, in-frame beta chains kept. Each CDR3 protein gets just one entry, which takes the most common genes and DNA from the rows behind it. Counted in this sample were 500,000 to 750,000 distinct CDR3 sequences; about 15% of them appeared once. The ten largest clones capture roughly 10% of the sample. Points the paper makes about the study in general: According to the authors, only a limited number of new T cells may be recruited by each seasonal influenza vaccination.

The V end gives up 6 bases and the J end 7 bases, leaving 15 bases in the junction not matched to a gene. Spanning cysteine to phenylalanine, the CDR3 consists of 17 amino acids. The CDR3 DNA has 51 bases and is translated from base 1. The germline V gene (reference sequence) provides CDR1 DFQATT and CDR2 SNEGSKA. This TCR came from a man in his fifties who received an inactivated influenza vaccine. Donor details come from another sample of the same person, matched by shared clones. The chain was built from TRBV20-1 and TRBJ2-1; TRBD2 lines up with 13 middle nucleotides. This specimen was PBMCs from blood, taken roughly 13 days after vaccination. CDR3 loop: CSADGTSGDPLGNEQFF. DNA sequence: TGCAGTGCCGACGGGACTAGCGGGGACCCCTTGGGGAATGAGCAGTTCTTC.